A selection of T cell receptor beta chains follows, all from one sample in a study of cytomegalovirus exposure and HLA in healthy donors. Repertoires were generated with immunoSEQ multiplex PCR, while TCRdb's copy carries only in-frame clones and drops some. This sample yields 150,000 to 200,000 clones, of which over 65% are seen a single time; approximately 3.1% belongs to the top ten. The source material was PBMCs. The receptors originated from a woman in her thirties or forties in good health and CMV-seronegative. Each CDR3 is given with its conserved first and last residue.

-,TRBV25-1,CASSGTRSSYEQYF
TRBJ1-1,TRBV4-1,CASSQAGLRDTEAFF
TRBJ2-6,TRBV21-1,CASSTIRGTGANVLTF
TRBJ2-5,TRBV6-6,CASSYDRGRETQYF
TRBJ2-7,TRBV4-1,CASSQGSLGQNYEQYF
TRBJ2-3,TRBV28,CASSSGQGADTQYF
TRBJ2-1,TRBV15,CATSRGGTEYNEQFF
TRBJ2-1,TRBV5-5,CASSSQGRPYNEQFF
TRBJ1-1,TRBV13,CASSFDRGRGTEAFF
TRBJ2-7,TRBV6-5,CASSYYARPSGEQYF
TRBJ2-5,TRBV19,CASSTASGIGETQYF
TRBJ2-7,TRBV4-2,CASSQDVGESYEQYF
TRBJ2-2,TRBV5-6,CASSLRGGAAGELFF
TRBJ1-2,TRBV28,CASSFSFRQSGYTF
TRBJ2-5,TRBV7-3,CASSLAGGPYETQYF
TRBJ2-3,TRBV7-6,CASSSTGTLVGDTQYF
TRBJ1-1,TRBV14,CASSQDRRQGEAFF
TRBJ1-2,TRBV5-1,CASEPGGGYGYTF
TRBJ2-5,TRBV7-5,CVRSLLGKRGVGKTQYF
TRBJ2-1,TRBV14,CASTRGTYNEQFF
TRBJ1-1,TRBV5-4,CASTKEGARRTEAFF
TRBJ1-1,TRBV5-4,CASSGGRGPRTEAFF
TRBJ2-3,TRBV6-5,CASSYSARALTDTQYF
TRBJ1-5,TRBV2,CASSEQQVENQPQHF
TRBJ1-1,TRBV18,CASSRRQGLDTEAFF
TRBJ1-1,TRBV6-5,CASSFRRTGGTEAFF
TRBJ2-7,TRBV27,CASSFGGGSYEQYF
TRBJ2-5,TRBV27,CASSFSPGTLQETQYF
TRBJ2-7,TRBV4-1,CASSQAGQGNGEQYF
TRBJ2-3,TRBV4-1,CASSQATSSGGQAKTDTQYF
TRBJ1-1,TRBV2,CATTKQGARWNTEAFF
TRBJ2-7,TRBV5-1,CASSLEAGSSYEQYF
TRBJ1-2,TRBV6-6,CASSYPTGGNYGYTF
TRBJ2-1,TRBV9,CASSVALAGDYNEQFF
TRBJ2-1,TRBV18,CASSPLDLLAYNEQFF
TRBJ1-1,TRBV5-1,CASSLGPQTGGFAEAFF
TRBJ2-3,TRBV9,CASSLRAPSTDTQYF
TRBJ2-3,TRBV13,CASSLRTATDTQYF
TRBJ2-7,TRBV28,CASSLGGTGYEQYF
TRBJ2-3,TRBV2,CASSSRGSTDTQYF
TRBJ2-3,TRBV4-1,CASSQVGKAGRDTQYF
TRBJ2-1,TRBV18,CASSGTAYNEQFF
TRBJ1-5,TRBV29-1,CSVMQDRGRNQPQHF
TRBJ1-6,TRBV6-1,CASSEGMRNSPLHF
TRBJ2-7,TRBV5-1,CASSSPTVPYEQYF
TRBJ1-1,TRBV5-1,CASSWGDTEAFF
-,TRBV5-1,CASSFPTTGQGADYEQYF
TRBJ2-7,TRBV27,CASGLGGGPPEQYF
TRBJ2-1,TRBV7-8,CASSLGLAGVEDPYNEQFF
TRBJ2-5,TRBV5-4,CASSFGRDQETQYF